This T cell receptor (beta chain) was sequenced in a study of blood T cell repertoires in COVID-19. Study details: The United States, Italy and Spain supplied acute and convalescent COVID-19 samples. Sample material is recorded as cDNA or gDNA derived from T cells, B-cell-depleted T cells, or PBMCs.

TCRdb keeps only in-frame clones here, not all; method: immunoSEQ multiplex PCR. The sample includes under 300,000 clones, 91% seen only once; the top ten take 1.2%. Per germline, CDR1 SEHNR and CDR2 FQNEAQ (reference sequence). This CDR3 region has 15 residues. Trimming cost V 4 bases and J 5 bases; bases outside gene matches: 9. The study drew participants aged roughly 18 to 95 years from roughly 25 US areas. The sequenced sample consisted of PBMCs or T cells enriched from blood (not recorded which). V is TRBV7-9 and J is TRBJ2-5, with TRBD1 matching 8 bases. This receptor was obtained from a human donor in a cohort exposed to, infected with or recovered from COVID-19 (not recorded which). The donor label of this sample is uncertain. CDR3: CASSYGQGIRETQYF. The CDR3 DNA is TGTGCCAGCAGCTATGGACAGGGCATCCGGGAGACCCAGTACTTC.